A single sample gave rise to the 18 T cell receptor beta chains below, sequenced in a study of blood T cell repertoires in COVID-19. The repertoire was sequenced with immunoSEQ multiplex PCR; TCRdb's copy has only in-frame clones and lacks some. In the table there are 250,000 to 350,000 clones, approximately 90% of which are singletons. Sequencing was performed on PBMCs or T cells enriched from blood (not recorded which). These receptors were obtained from a woman in her forties or fifties who had recovered from COVID-19.

This chain connects TRBV21-1 to TRBJ1-3; TRBD1, the table's D call, was not compared with the DNA. TRBV21-1 is described as a pseudogene. This CDR3 spans 16 amino acids. The CDR3 nucleotides are TGTGCCAGCCAAGTCCCACAGGGAAGACCTGGAAACACCATATATTTT. Protein product: CASQVPQGRPGNTIYF.

V gene TRBV19 combines with J gene TRBJ1-4; 10 bases align to TRBD1. Germline trimming cut 7 bases from V and 7 bases from J; bases unmatched to any gene: 12. The germline V gene has CDR1 LNHDA and CDR2 SQIVND (reference sequence). CDR3 length equals 16 residues. The CDR3 reads CASNEIRTGGREKLFF. The DNA of the CDR3 is TGTGCCAGTAACGAAATCAGGACAGGGGGTCGTGAAAAACTGTTTTTT.

In its sample, this clone was seen once. The chain combines TRBV18 with TRBJ1-5, with 11 bases matching TRBD1. Germline values: CDR1 KGHSH, CDR2 LQKENI. The V and J ends lost 6 bases and 7 bases, in that order; junction bases with no gene match: 5. CDR3 size: 14 residues. The DNA for the CDR3 is TGTGCCAGCTCTCAGGGACAGGGGGGCCAGCCCCAGCATTTT. It yields the protein CASSQGQGGQPQHF.

The V call is TRBV7-2, the J call TRBJ1-2, with 8 bases identical to TRBD1. With 4 bases clipped from V and 6 bases from J, the junction kept 7 bases outside the gene matches. The CDR3 is 14 amino acids. Germline V gene lookup returns CDR1 SGHTA and CDR2 FQGNSA. CDR3 bases: TGTGCCAGCAGCTCACGAACAGGGGGGCATGGCTACACCTTC. Translated, it gives CASSSRTGGHGYTF. The full variable domain, rest sourced from reference TRBV7-2 and TRBJ1-2, is GAGVSQSPSNKVTEKGKDVELRCDPISGHTALYWYRQSLGQGLEFLIYFQGNSAPDKSGLPSDRFSAERTGGSVSTLTIQRTQQEDSAVYLCASSSRTGGHGYTFGSGTRLTVV.

The chain uses TRBV11-1 and TRBJ1-3; D call uncertain. Looked up from germline, CDR1 is SGHAT and CDR2 is FQDESV (reference sequence). The CDR3 length is 16 residues. The ends were cut back, 6 bases at V and 0 bases at J, with 15 bases in the middle. CDR3 protein: CASRTNAGDSGNTIYF. CDR3 coding DNA: TGTGCCAGCAGGACGAACGCGGGTGACTCTGGAAACACCATATATTTT. The whole variable domain, filled in from reference TRBV11-1 and TRBJ1-3, reads EAEVAQSPRYKITEKSQAVAFWCDPISGHATLYWYRQILGQGPELLVQFQDESVVDDSQLPKDRFSAERLKGVDSTLKIQPAELGDSAMYLCASRTNAGDSGNTIYFGEGSWLTVV.

The CDR3 DNA reads as TGTGCCACCAGTCGTTTCGGGGTAAATGAGCAGTTCTTC. Its translation is CATSRFGVNEQFF. This chain uses TRBV24-1 with TRBJ2-1; D may be TRBD2 (5 bases). The CDR3 spans 13 residues. Germline lookup yields CDR1 KGHDR and CDR2 SFDVKD. V was pared by 6 bases and J by 7 bases, with 12 bases between.

This chain joins TRBV30 and TRBJ2-5; 11 bases map to TRBD2. The CDR3 runs to 14 residues. Germline V CDR1 and CDR2: GTSNPN, SVGIG (reference sequence). Trimming took 1 base from V and 4 from J; bases not matched to a gene: 2. The CDR3 nucleotides are TGTGCCTGGAGTGGAGGACTAGCGGGAGAGACCCAGTACTTC. This codes for CAWSGGLAGETQYF.

This rearrangement joins TRBV11-3 to TRBJ2-2; TRBD2 agrees at 7 bases. The length of the CDR3 is 17 residues. CDR1 SGHNT and CDR2 YENEEA come from the germline V gene. V lost 0 bases, J lost 2 bases, and 6 bases stayed unmatched. This CDR3 reads CASSLDFASGNTGELFF. The CDR3, as DNA: TGTGCCAGCAGCTTAGATTTTGCTAGCGGAAACACCGGGGAGCTGTTTTTT.

This clone came up once. This may arise from a read error, as a much more abundant clone is one base away. The gene calls are TRBV7-9 and TRBJ1-1; D remains ambiguous. This CDR3 has 13 amino acids. Trimming left V 1 base short and J 3 bases short, with 6 bases between. CDR1 and CDR2 (germline): SEHNR, FQNEAQ (reference sequence). CDR3 sequence (DNA): TGTGCCAGCAGCTTAGACCAGGACACTGAAGCTTTCTTT. Its protein is CASSLDQDTEAFF.

The genes are TRBV28 and TRBJ2-5; 8 positions agree with TRBD1. Germline assignment: CDR1 MDHEN and CDR2 SYDVKM. V lost 6 bases and J lost 5; bases outside the gene matches: 5. The CDR3 sequence is 13 residues long. Here the CDR3 reads CASRPGGRETQYF. CDR3 sequence (DNA): TGTGCCAGCAGGCCAGGGGGCAGGGAGACCCAGTACTTC.

The J gene is TRBJ2-1, the V gene TRBV6-2 or TRBV6-3, with 8 positions matching TRBD2. Per the germline V gene, CDR1 is MNHEY and CDR2 is SVGEGT. V lost 5 bases to trimming and J lost 0 bases; unmatched junction nucleotides: 15. The CDR3 runs to 19 residues. CDR3 protein: CASSNNPRLAWDSYNEQFF. CDR3 in DNA: TGTGCCAGCAGTAACAATCCTCGACTAGCGTGGGACTCCTACAATGAGCAGTTCTTC.

CDR3 region: CASSLRDYGYTF. CDR3 sequence (DNA): TGTGCCAGCAGTTTACGAGACTATGGCTACACCTTC. V gene TRBV28 combines with J gene TRBJ1-2, with no clear D. Germline-derived CDR1 and CDR2 are MDHEN and SYDVKM. The CDR3 loop spans 12 amino acids. Trimming stripped 2 bases from V and 3 bases from J, with 4 bases between.

The chain combines TRBV3-1 (or the pseudogene TRBV3-2) with TRBJ1-6, with D unresolved. The germline V gene encodes CDR1 LGHDT and CDR2 YNNKEL (reference sequence). V lost 3 bases and J 8 bases, leaving 8 bases between the germline ends. The CDR3 totals 13 residues. The CDR3 DNA follows: TGTGCCAGCAGCCATAACAGCCATTCACCCCTCCACTTT. It is translated as CASSHNSHSPLHF.

The chain links TRBV7-2 to TRBJ2-7; 7 bases map to TRBD2. The germline CDR1 and CDR2 sequences are SGHTA and FQGNSA. J lost 2 bases, V lost 5 bases, and 6 bases had no gene match. The CDR3 consists of 14 residues. This CDR3 is CASSKPGLPYEQYF. The CDR3 DNA follows: TGTGCCAGCAGCAAGCCGGGACTACCCTACGAGCAGTACTTC. The full variable domain, with the rest looked up from reference TRBV7-2 and TRBJ2-7, is GAGVSQSPSNKVTEKGKDVELRCDPISGHTALYWYRQSLGQGLEFLIYFQGNSAPDKSGLPSDRFSAERTGGSVSTLTIQRTQQEDSAVYLCASSKPGLPYEQYFGPGTRLTVT.

This chain links TRBV28 with TRBJ2-7; 8 bases align to TRBD2. V shed 8 bases and J 5 bases; nucleotides not matched to a gene: 17. CDR1 is MDHEN, CDR2 SYDVKM, per germline. CDR3 length: 16 amino acids. In nucleotides, the CDR3 is TGTGCCAGCCTCCCGGGGGGGCCAGGGAGTTTCGACGAGCAGTACTTC. Encoded protein: CASLPGGPGSFDEQYF.

The V and J genes are TRBV3-1 (or the pseudogene TRBV3-2) and TRBJ1-1; D remains ambiguous. Germline V gene lookup returns CDR1 LGHDT and CDR2 YNNKEL (reference sequence). Trimming took 0 bases from V and 7 from J, leaving 9 bases between them. The CDR3 spans 13 residues. In DNA, the CDR3 is TGTGCCAGCAGCCAAGAAACGGTAAGTGAAGCTTTCTTT. It is translated as CASSQETVSEAFF.

This clone showed up just a few times. The chain has TRBV28 and TRBJ1-1; the D gene is possibly TRBD1 (5 bases). The CDR3 sequence is 13 residues long. The germline CDR1 and CDR2 sequences are MDHEN and SYDVKM. V was pared by 5 bases and J by 1 base, with 8 bases between. CDR3 in DNA: TGTGCCAGCAGTGTCACAGGGAACACTGAAGCTTTCTTT. It specifies CASSVTGNTEAFF.

The chain employs TRBV6-2 or TRBV6-3 and TRBJ1-5, with TRBD1 identical over 8 bases. The junction had 8 bases not matched to a gene; V was cut back by 0 bases and J by 4 bases. Germline CDR1 and CDR2: MNHEY and SVGEGT. There are 17 residues in the CDR3. The CDR3 nucleotides are TGTGCCAGCAGTTACTCGAAATCAGGACAGGGAAATCAGCCCCAGCATTTT. Protein product: CASSYSKSGQGNQPQHF.